The clone carrying this TCR beta chain has a count of ten or more. V was clipped by 1 base and J by 4 bases, with 7 bases between them. The length of the CDR3 is 13 residues. The germline CDR1 and CDR2 sequences are SGHTA and FQGNSA. This sample stems from a study of T cell repertoires in cytomegalovirus infection. TCRdb re-called the reads with MiXCR, one entry per CDR3 protein. In the table there are 200,000 to 300,000 distinct CDR3 sequences, roughly 10% of which are singletons. This TCR was sampled from a human donor in good health (CMV status not recorded). Some clones in this sample may be carry-over from other donors' samples. The sample consisted of PBMCs. V and J are TRBV7-2 and TRBJ1-2; D is unclear. The CDR3 DNA reads as TGTGCCAGCAGCTTAGGAGGTTCCTATGGCTACACCTTC. The encoded protein is CASSLGGSYGYTF.